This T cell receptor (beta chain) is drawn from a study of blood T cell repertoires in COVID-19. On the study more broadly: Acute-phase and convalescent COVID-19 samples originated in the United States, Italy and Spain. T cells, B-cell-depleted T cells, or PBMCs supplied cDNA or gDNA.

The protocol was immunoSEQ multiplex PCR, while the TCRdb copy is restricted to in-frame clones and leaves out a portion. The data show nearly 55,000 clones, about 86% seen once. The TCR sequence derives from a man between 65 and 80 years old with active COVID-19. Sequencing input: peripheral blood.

CDR3 loop: CASSLRQGRLDGYTF. CDR3 bases: TGTGCCAGCAGCCTAAGACAGGGCAGACTTGATGGCTACACCTTC. The V and J genes are TRBV7-2 and TRBJ1-2, with 7 bases aligning to TRBD1. V was pared by 5 bases and J by 6 bases, with 12 bases of the junction left unmatched. Per the germline V gene, CDR1 is SGHTA and CDR2 is FQGNSA. The CDR3 consists of 15 residues.